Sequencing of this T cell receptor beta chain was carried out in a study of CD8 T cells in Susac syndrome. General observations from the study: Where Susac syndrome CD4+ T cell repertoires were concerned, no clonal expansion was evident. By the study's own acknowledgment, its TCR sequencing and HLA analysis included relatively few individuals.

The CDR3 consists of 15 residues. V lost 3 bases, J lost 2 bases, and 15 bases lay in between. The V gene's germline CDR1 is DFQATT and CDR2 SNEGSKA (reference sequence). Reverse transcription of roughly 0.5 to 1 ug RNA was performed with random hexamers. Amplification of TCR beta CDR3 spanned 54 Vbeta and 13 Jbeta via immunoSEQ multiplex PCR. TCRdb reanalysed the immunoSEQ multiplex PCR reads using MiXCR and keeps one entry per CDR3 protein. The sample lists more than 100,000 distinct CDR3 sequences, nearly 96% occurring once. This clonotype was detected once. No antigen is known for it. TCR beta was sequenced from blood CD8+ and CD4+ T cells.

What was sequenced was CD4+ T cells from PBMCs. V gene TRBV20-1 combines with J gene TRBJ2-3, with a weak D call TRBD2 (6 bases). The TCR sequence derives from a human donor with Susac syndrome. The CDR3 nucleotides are TGCAGTGCTAGGGGGGGTGCGGGAATCACAGATACGCAGTATTTT. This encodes CSARGGAGITDTQYF.